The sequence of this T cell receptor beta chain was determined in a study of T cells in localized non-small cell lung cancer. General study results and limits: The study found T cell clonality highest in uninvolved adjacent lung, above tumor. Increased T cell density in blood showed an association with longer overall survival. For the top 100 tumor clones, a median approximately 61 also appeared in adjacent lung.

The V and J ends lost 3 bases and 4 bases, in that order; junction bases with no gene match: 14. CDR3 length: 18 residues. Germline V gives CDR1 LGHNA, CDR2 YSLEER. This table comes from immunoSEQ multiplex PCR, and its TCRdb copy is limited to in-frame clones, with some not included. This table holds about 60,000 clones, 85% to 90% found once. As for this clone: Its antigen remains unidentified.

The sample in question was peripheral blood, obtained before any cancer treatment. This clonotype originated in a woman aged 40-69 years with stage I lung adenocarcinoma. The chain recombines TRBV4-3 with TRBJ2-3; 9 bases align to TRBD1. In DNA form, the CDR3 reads TGCGCCAGCAGCCAGGGGTCGGGGACAGGGCGGAGGGCAGATACGCAGTATTTT. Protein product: CASSQGSGTGRRADTQYF.